This entry features one T cell receptor beta chain sequence. Antigen specificity is unknown. It was by 5' RACE with UMI labels that the TRB cDNA libraries were prepared. TCRdb reprocessed the 5' RACE reads, keeping one entry per CDR3 protein, no DNA. Its clone listing holds over 70,000 distinct CDR3 sequences. This sample is part of a study of CXCR3-negative and CXCR3-positive naive CD8 T cells. Germline CDR1 LGHDT, CDR2 YNNKEL (reference sequence). This CDR3 has 19 amino acids. Notes on the study in general: Similar TRBV-TRBJ usage was seen in naive cells (both CXCR3-negative and CXCR3-positive), but memory cells differed. TRB CDR3 hydrophobicity was greater in CXCR3-positive naive cells than in CXCR3-negative naive cells.

The sample was naive CXCR3+ CD8+ T cells from blood. The sample's subset: CD45RO-CCR7+CD27+CD95- naive CD8+ T cells expressing CXCR3 (TNR3+). The source is a human donor in good health. Some clones in this sample may be carry-over from other donors' samples. The chain has TRBV3-1 and TRBJ2-5; with no DNA, the TCRdb D assignment of TRBD2 cannot be verified. This chain's CDR3 is CASSQELSSVTSGKETQYF.